This T cell receptor beta chain came from a study of technical replicates of blood from a handful of donors. Measured with immunoSEQ multiplex PCR; TCRdb has only the in-frame clones, and not every one. The profile shows roughly 93,000 clones, almost 96% of them singletons. This clone has only one observation. From germline, CDR1 is SEHNR and CDR2 FQNEAQ (reference sequence). The CDR3 consists of 13 residues. V lost 4 bases, J lost 6 bases, and 10 bases lay in between. The chain links TRBV7-9 to TRBJ2-1, with D unresolved. The receptor was isolated from a human donor in good health. The sample comprised T cells isolated from PBMCs. CDR3 coding DNA: TGTGCCAGCAGCTCCAAGACTGGCAATGAGCAGTTCTTC. Residues: CASSSKTGNEQFF.